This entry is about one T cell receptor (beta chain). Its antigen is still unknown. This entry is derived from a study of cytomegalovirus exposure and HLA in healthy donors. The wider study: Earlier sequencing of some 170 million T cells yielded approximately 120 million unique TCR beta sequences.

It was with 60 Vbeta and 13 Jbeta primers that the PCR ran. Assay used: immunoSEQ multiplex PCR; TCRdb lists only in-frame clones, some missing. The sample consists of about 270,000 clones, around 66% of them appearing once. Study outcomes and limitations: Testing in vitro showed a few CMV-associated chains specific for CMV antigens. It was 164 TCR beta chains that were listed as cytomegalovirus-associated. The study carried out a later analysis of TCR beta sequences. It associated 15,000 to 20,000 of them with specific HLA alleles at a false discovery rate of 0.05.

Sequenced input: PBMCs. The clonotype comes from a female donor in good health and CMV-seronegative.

Written as DNA, the CDR3 is TGTGCCAGCAGCTTAAGCCGGTTTCCAGGAAACCCTGAAGCTTTCTTT. Translating gives CASSLSRFPGNPEAFF. The chain is built from TRBV5-4 and TRBJ1-1; D unresolved. V was cut by 2 bases and J by 6 bases, with 20 bases left in between. This CDR3 is built from 16 residues. Per the germline V gene, CDR1 is SGHNT and CDR2 is YYREEE (reference sequence).